The source of this TCR beta chain is a study of blood T cell repertoires in COVID-19. The overall study: COVID-19 samples from acute and convalescent phases originated in the United States, Italy and Spain. In each case, the material was cDNA or gDNA derived from T cells, B-cell-depleted T cells, or PBMCs.

Repertoires were generated with immunoSEQ multiplex PCR, while TCRdb's copy carries only in-frame clones and drops some. This table holds around 340,000 clones, around nine tenths found once. Per germline, CDR1 MNHEY and CDR2 SVGAGI. CDR3 length equals 15 residues. The V and J ends lost 6 bases and 0 bases respectively, with 14 bases between them. Those enrolled, adults aged roughly 18 to 100 years, came from about two dozen US areas. Grouping used clinical history reported by participants in a survey and questionnaire. This receptor was taken from a woman in her 30s who had been exposed to COVID-19. Sequences were obtained from PBMCs or T cells enriched from blood (not recorded which). The chain is built from TRBV6-5 and TRBJ1-1, with D unresolved. The CDR3 DNA reads TGTGCCAGCAGAATGAGGGAAGGATTGAACACTGAAGCTTTCTTT. Residues: CASRMREGLNTEAFF.